This T cell receptor beta chain was sequenced for a study of cytomegalovirus exposure and HLA in healthy donors. Study findings and constraints: The dataset shows that most TCR sequences were rare, while some public TCRs occurred in many donors. It is likely that the observed cluster of highly shared sequence variants was a sequencing artifact. For cytomegalovirus status, the classifier reportedly gave diagnoses with high specificity and sensitivity.

As regards this clone: Antigen: not known.

All donors participated as healthy donors of bone marrow. The PCR used 60 Vbeta and 13 Jbeta primers. The assay was immunoSEQ multiplex PCR, and TCRdb's table has in-frame clones only and misses some. Of roughly 120,000 clones in the sample, about 64% were seen once. The specimen sequenced was PBMCs. This clonotype originated in a man aged 18 to 29 in good health and CMV-seropositive.

CDR3 loop: CASSTIGDRVFNQPQHF. The CDR3 DNA sequence: TGTGCCAGCAGTACTATTGGGGACAGGGTCTTCAATCAGCCCCAGCATTTT. The gene calls are TRBV28 and TRBJ1-5; 9 bases match TRBD1. Germline V CDR1 and CDR2: MDHEN, SYDVKM. This CDR3 spans 17 amino acids. The trim removed 5 bases at V and 3 bases at J, leaving 11 bases unmatched. Complete variable domain (other parts from reference TRBV28 and TRBJ1-5): DVKVTQSSRYLVKRTGEKVFLECVQDMDHENMFWYRQDPGLGLRLIYFSYDVKMKEKGDIPEGYSVSREKKERFSLILESASTNQTSMYLCASSTIGDRVFNQPQHFGDGTRLSIL.